This T cell receptor (beta chain) was identified in a study of beta chain features in type 1 diabetes. Study summary: Sorted cells examined across all samples numbered 85 million to 130 million.

The authors reverse transcribed all of the isolated RNA, so sequencing captured expressed TCRB transcripts. Clones were read by immunoSEQ multiplex PCR, and TCRdb kept only the in-frame ones, dropping some. Of 310,000 or so clones listed, roughly 9.6% are singletons. As concerns this clone: No antigen is known for it.

The length of the CDR3 is 13 residues. The J segment lost 1 base and the V segment lost 3 bases, leaving 1 base of the junction unmatched. CDR1 and CDR2 (germline): GTSNPN, SVGIG (reference sequence). Findings of the study overall: Type 1 diabetes patients had fewer VDJ junction insertions and more deletions.

V gene TRBV30 combines with J gene TRBJ1-1, with TRBD1 matching 8 bases. The sample consisted of naive CD4+ T cells from blood. This clonotype was obtained from a young woman in good health. The CDR3 DNA sequence: TGTGCCTGGAGAGACAGGGGGAACACTGAAGCTTTCTTT. Translation gives CAWRDRGNTEAFF.